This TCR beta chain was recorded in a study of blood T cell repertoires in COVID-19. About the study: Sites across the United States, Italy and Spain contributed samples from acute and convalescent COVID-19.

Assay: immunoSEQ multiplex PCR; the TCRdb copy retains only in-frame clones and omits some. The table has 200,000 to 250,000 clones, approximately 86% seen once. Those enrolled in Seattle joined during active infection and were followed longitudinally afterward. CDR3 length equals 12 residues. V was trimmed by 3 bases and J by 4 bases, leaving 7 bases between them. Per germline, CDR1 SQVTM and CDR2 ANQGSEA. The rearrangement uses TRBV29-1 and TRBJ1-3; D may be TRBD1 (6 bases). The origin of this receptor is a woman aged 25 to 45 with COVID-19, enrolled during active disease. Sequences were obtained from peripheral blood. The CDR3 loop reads CSVDRGGNTIYF. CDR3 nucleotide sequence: TGCAGCGTTGACAGGGGAGGAAACACCATATATTTT.